What follows are 28 T cell receptor beta chains derived from one specimen sequenced in a study of blood T cells in healthy people across ages (dated by TCRdb to between 2015 and 2016). Receptor amplification or capture employed 5' RACE. These reads were obtained on an Illumina HiSeq 2500. A second PCR of roughly 7 to 11 cycles was run with a J-beta primer mix and a sample-barcoded 5' primer. TCRdb reworked the public reads: Q25 trimming with fastp, MiXCR clone assembly, productive beta chains retained. Each record represents a unique CDR3 protein, reported with the most common genes and DNA among its rows. The sample table holds some 760,000 distinct CDR3 sequences, of which roughly 25% were seen once. Of the sample, around 9.2% falls within the top ten clones. This sample also appeared in a second study, on T cells of mothers and their children.

Sequencing was done on a sample of blood. Receptor source: a boy younger than 18 in good health.

In this sample, this clonotype turned up a few times. V and J are TRBV7-2 and TRBJ2-5; D perhaps matches TRBD1 (5 bases). Germline CDR1 and CDR2: SGHTA and FQGNSA. V was clipped by 1 base and J by 2 bases, with 11 bases between them. The CDR3 is made up of 15 amino acids. CDR3 residues: CASSLGGRLQETQYF. The CDR3 coding sequence is TGTGCCAGCAGCTTAGGGGGCAGGCTACAAGAGACCCAGTACTTC.

The chain employs TRBV5-1 and TRBJ2-2, with 7 positions matching TRBD1. The CDR3 is 18 amino acids. Looked up from germline, CDR1 is SGHRS and CDR2 is YFSETQ. Unmatched junction bases numbered 13, after V lost 5 bases and J lost 0 bases. CDR3 sequence (DNA): TGCGCCAGCAGTTCCCGGGACAGAGTCACATCGAACACCGGGGAGCTGTTTTTT. Its translation: CASSSRDRVTSNTGELFF.

In this sample, this clonotype turned up a few times. CDR3 nucleotides: TGTGCCAGCAGTTTAACTAGCGGGAGGGAGCTGTTTTTT. This translates into CASSLTSGRELFF. V usage is TRBV28 and J usage is TRBJ2-2, with 10 bases lining up with TRBD2. V lost 2 bases to trimming and J lost 9 bases; unmatched junction nucleotides: 0. Germline V lookup: CDR1 MDHEN, CDR2 SYDVKM. This CDR3 spans 13 amino acids.

In DNA form, the CDR3 reads TGTGCCAGCAGCCGGAAAACAGAAACTGAAGCTTTCTTT. It is translated as CASSRKTETEAFF. The chain combines TRBV7-3 with TRBJ1-1; D gene ambiguous. The CDR3 is 13 amino acids. Per the germline V gene, CDR1 is SGHTA and CDR2 is FQGTGA. The germline V and J ends were trimmed by 5 bases and 5 bases, with 12 bases remaining between them. Full variable domain (missing parts from reference TRBV7-3 and TRBJ1-1): GAGVSQTPSNKVTEKGKYVELRCDPISGHTALYWYRQSLGQGPEFLIYFQGTGAADDSGLPNDRFFAVRPEGSVSTLKIQRTERGDSAVYLCASSRKTETEAFFGQGTRLTVV.

This clonotype was seen only a few times. V gene TRBV5-1 combines with J gene TRBJ2-7; a possible D gene is TRBD2 (6 bases). CDR1 and CDR2 from the germline V gene are SGHRS and YFSETQ. The V end lost 3 bases, the J end lost 3 bases, and 13 bases lay between the germline ends. The CDR3 has 14 residues. The CDR3 nucleotides are TGCGCCAGCAGCTCCGGCCTAGCGTTCTACGAGCAGTACTTC. Protein sequence: CASSSGLAFYEQYF.

This clonotype showed up just a few times. A read error may account for a junction end that differs from germline. The rearrangement uses TRBV14 and TRBJ2-7; a weak D match, TRBD2 (5 bases). Per germline, CDR1 SGHDN and CDR2 FVKESK. CDR3 length: 15 amino acids. The CDR3 region is CASSQVGGMAAEQYF. The CDR3 DNA sequence: TGTGCCAGCAGTCAAGTTGGAGGAATGGCCGCCGAGCAGTACTTC.

The rearrangement uses TRBV24-1 and TRBJ2-1; TRBD2 matches 7 bases. This CDR3 has 17 residues. V shed 0 bases and J 4 bases; nucleotides not matched to a gene: 8. The germline V gene has CDR1 KGHDR and CDR2 SFDVKD. CDR3 DNA sequence: TGTGCCACCAGTGATTTGAAAGCGGGGCTCTTTTACAATGAGCAGTTCTTC. Its translation: CATSDLKAGLFYNEQFF.

The rearrangement links TRBV20-1 to TRBJ1-1; D unclear. Looked up from germline, CDR1 is DFQATT and CDR2 is SNEGSKA (reference sequence). The CDR3 is 14 residues long. Trimming shortened V by 2 bases and J by 1 base, and 11 bases separated the two germline ends. The CDR3 is CSARIGSGNTEAFF. The CDR3 DNA reads TGCAGTGCTAGAATAGGGTCGGGGAACACTGAAGCTTTCTTT.

This clonotype occurred a few times. The rearrangement uses TRBV20-1 and TRBJ2-3; TRBD2 matches 11 bases. V gave up 3 bases and J gave up 4 bases; unmatched junction bases: 12. The CDR3 is 17 amino acids. Germline V gives CDR1 DFQATT, CDR2 SNEGSKA (reference sequence). CDR3 region: CSARGSSGRQRADTQYF. Here the CDR3 DNA reads TGCAGTGCTAGGGGGTCTAGCGGGAGGCAACGGGCAGATACGCAGTATTTT.

The table lists this clonotype with a few counts. J is TRBJ1-5 and V is TRBV12-3 or TRBV12-4; TRBD1 might be the D (6 bases). V gave up 7 bases and J gave up 4 bases, with 14 bases separating them. The length of the CDR3 is 14 residues. The chain's CDR3 is CASTPGVANQPQHF. The CDR3 bases are TGTGCCAGCACCCCAGGGGTAGCAAATCAGCCCCAGCATTTT.

The table lists this clonotype with many counts. The chain is built from TRBV20-1 and TRBJ2-3, with TRBD2 matching 12 bases. V lost 5 bases to trimming and J lost 2 bases; unmatched junction nucleotides: 8. The CDR3 runs 16 residues. Per the germline V gene, CDR1 is DFQATT and CDR2 is SNEGSKA (reference sequence). The CDR3 reads CSADSLAGGHTDTQYF. CDR3 sequence (DNA): TGCAGTGCTGATTCACTAGCGGGAGGCCACACAGATACGCAGTATTTT.

Worth noting for this clonotype: At one of its ends the junction is not consistent with the germline gene, which may arise from a read error. The chain carries TRBV4-3 and TRBJ2-3, with no clear D. The CDR3 length is 16 residues. Germline V gene data show CDR1 as LGHNA and CDR2 as YSLEER. The CDR3 reads CASSQGHMPGTDTQYF. DNA for the CDR3: TGCGCCAGCAGCCAGGGTCATATGCCGGGCACAGATACGCAATATTTT.

The chain links TRBV7-9 to TRBJ2-3; TRBD2 matches 8 bases. Germline V lookup: CDR1 SEHNR, CDR2 FQNEAQ (reference sequence). The CDR3 has 17 amino acids. Unmatched junction bases numbered 12, after V lost 2 bases and J lost 5 bases. DNA for the CDR3: TGTGCCAGCAGCTTACTCCCTGGGCGGGAGGACCTAGATACGCAGTATTTT. This encodes CASSLLPGREDLDTQYF.

This clonotype occurred a few times. At one end, the junction sequence differs from germline, possibly due to a read error. The chain couples TRBV19 to TRBJ2-5; 9 bases are shared with TRBD2. The DNA matches TRBJ2-1 better at its end, which makes the J call doubtful. The CDR3 is made up of 18 amino acids. CDR1 is LNHDA and CDR2 is SQIVND in the germline V gene (reference sequence). The CDR3, as DNA: TGTGCCAGTAGGATAGGGCGGTTTACTAGCGGGCGAGGGAATGAGCAGTTCTTC. This gives the protein CASRIGRFTSGRGNEQFF.

This clonotype showed up just a few times. The chain employs TRBV14 and TRBJ2-2, with D uncertain. Germline V lookup: CDR1 SGHDN, CDR2 FVKESK. V lost 1 base, J lost 4 bases, and 4 bases lay in between. The CDR3 contains 13 residues. The chain's CDR3 is CASSQVITGELFF. DNA of the CDR3: TGTGCCAGCAGCCAAGTTATCACCGGGGAGCTGTTTTTT.

This sequence joins TRBV5-1 and TRBJ2-5; 9 positions agree with TRBD2. CDR3 length: 15 amino acids. The germline V gene has CDR1 SGHRS and CDR2 YFSETQ. V was pared by 0 bases and J by 2 bases, with 2 bases of the junction left unmatched. The CDR3 DNA is TGCGCCAGCAGCTTGGATAGCGGGAGACAAGAGACCCAGTACTTC. Its protein product is CASSLDSGRQETQYF.

Ten or more counts support this clonotype. V gene TRBV5-1 combines with J gene TRBJ2-7; 10 bases match TRBD2. The germline V gene encodes CDR1 SGHRS and CDR2 YFSETQ. With 4 bases clipped from V and 2 bases from J, the junction kept 3 bases outside the gene matches. The CDR3 length is 14 residues. CDR3 protein: CASSLAGVTYEQYF. The DNA for the CDR3 is TGCGCCAGCAGCCTAGCGGGAGTTACCTACGAGCAGTACTTC.

This clonotype was seen a handful of times. The gene calls are TRBV10-2 and TRBJ2-5; the match to TRBD2 covers 7 bases. The assigned J gene may be wrong: the sequence end matches TRBJ2-7 better. Germline loops: CDR1 WSHSY, CDR2 SAAADI. The CDR3 is 14 amino acids. The DNA of the CDR3 is TGCGCCAGCAGTGCTTTTGCGGGGGCCTACGAGCAGTACTTC. Translation gives CASSAFAGAYEQYF.

V usage is TRBV29-1 and J usage is TRBJ2-5, with TRBD2 as a possible D gene (5 bases). Trimming pared 2 bases from V and 4 bases from J, leaving 11 bases between. Germline V CDR1 and CDR2: SQVTM, ANQGSEA. The CDR3 covers 13 residues. The CDR3 reads CSVELAFGETQYF. As DNA, the CDR3 is TGCAGCGTTGAACTAGCATTTGGAGAGACCCAGTACTTC.

This clonotype was counted only a few times. The genes are TRBV2 and TRBJ1-3; D perhaps matches TRBD1 (5 bases). The CDR3 runs 15 residues. Germline assignment: CDR1 SNHLY and CDR2 FYNNEI. Trimming cost V 10 bases and J 0 bases, with 16 bases left between them. DNA of the CDR3: TGTGCCACGCCTGGGGGGACGGCCTCTGGAAACACCATATATTTT. Its translation: CATPGGTASGNTIYF.

This clonotype was seen only a few times. The chain couples TRBV7-3 to TRBJ1-2; D unclear. The ends were cut back, 5 bases at V and 2 bases at J, with 18 bases in the middle. CDR1 and CDR2 from the germline V gene are SGHTA and FQGTGA. The CDR3 length is 16 residues. CDR3 sequence reads: CASSPGLDGPNYGYTF. The CDR3 DNA follows: TGTGCCAGCAGCCCAGGACTCGACGGCCCCAACTATGGCTACACCTTC.

V is TRBV20-1 and J is TRBJ2-4; D might be TRBD2 (6 bases). Trimming cost V 4 bases and J 8 bases, with 15 bases left between them. Germline assignment: CDR1 DFQATT and CDR2 SNEGSKA (reference sequence). The CDR3 length is 13 residues. CDR3 sequence: CSATWGELDIQYF. In DNA, the CDR3 is TGCAGTGCTACCTGGGGGGAATTGGACATTCAGTACTTC.

The chain couples TRBV3-1 to TRBJ2-5; 8 nucleotides line up with TRBD2. This CDR3 has 13 amino acids. CDR1 is LGHDT and CDR2 is YNNKEL in the germline V gene (reference sequence). The J segment lost 7 bases and the V segment lost 3 bases, leaving 4 bases of the junction unmatched. The CDR3 DNA follows: TGTGCCAGCAGCCAGGGACTAGACGTGACCCAGTACTTC. Translating gives CASSQGLDVTQYF.

This clonotype occurred a few times. V and J are TRBV20-1 and TRBJ1-5, with a possible D match to TRBD1 (6 bases). Germline V CDR1 and CDR2: DFQATT, SNEGSKA (reference sequence). Trimming removed 1 base from V and 7 bases from J, with 17 bases in between. The CDR3 length is 15 residues. This CDR3 reads CSARANLKGVQPQHF. CDR3 DNA sequence: TGCAGTGCTAGAGCCAACCTTAAGGGGGTACAGCCCCAGCATTTT.

This clonotype was counted only a few times. This sequence joins TRBV24-1 and TRBJ2-3, with D tentatively TRBD1 (6 bases). V gave up 1 base and J gave up 0 bases, with 10 bases separating them. CDR1 and CDR2 (germline): KGHDR, SFDVKD. The CDR3 runs 16 residues. CDR3 protein: CATSDFQGPSTDTQYF. The CDR3 bases are TGTGCCACCAGTGATTTCCAGGGGCCCAGCACAGATACGCAGTATTTT.

This clonotype was counted a few times. The chain employs TRBV20-1 and TRBJ2-3, with 7 bases identical to TRBD2. CDR3 length: 14 residues. Germline V CDR1 and CDR2: DFQATT, SNEGSKA (reference sequence). J lost 2 bases, V lost 4 bases, and 6 bases had no gene match. The CDR3 loop is CSATSSGITDTQYF. CDR3 nucleotide sequence: TGCAGTGCTACCTCTAGCGGAATCACAGATACGCAGTATTTT.

This clonotype occurred a few times. One end of the junction fails to match germline, which may point to a read error. The V call is TRBV20-1, the J call TRBJ2-7; TRBD1 matches at 7 bases. CDR1 and CDR2 from the germline V gene are DFQATT and SNEGSKA (reference sequence). The CDR3 loop spans 13 amino acids. CDR3 DNA: TGCAGTGCTAGGCTACAGGGGACCTACGAGCAGTACTTT. Residues: CSARLQGTYEQYF.

The genes are TRBV7-2 and TRBJ2-7, with 11 bases fitting TRBD2. CDR3 length equals 16 residues. Germline assignment: CDR1 SGHTA and CDR2 FQGNSA. V was pared by 0 bases and J by 2 bases, with 3 bases of the junction left unmatched. CDR3: CASSLASSGGPYEQYF. The CDR3, as DNA: TGTGCCAGCAGCTTAGCGTCTAGCGGGGGGCCCTACGAGCAGTACTTC.